Shown below are 31 T cell receptor beta chains from a single sample sequenced in a study of blood T cell repertoires in COVID-19. Profiled with immunoSEQ multiplex PCR; TCRdb holds only in-frame clones, not every one. The profile shows 200,000 to 250,000 clones, around 90% of them singletons. The sequencing sample was made of PBMCs or T cells enriched from blood (not recorded which). Receptors were obtained from a man aged 18 to 30 with acute COVID-19.

The rearrangement joins TRBV11-2 to TRBJ1-1, with D possibly matching TRBD1 (5 bases). The ends were cut back, 1 base at V and 1 base at J, with 7 bases in the middle. Germline V gene lookup returns CDR1 SGHAT and CDR2 FQNNGV. The CDR3 is 14 residues long. The CDR3 is CASSLAQENTEAFF. DNA for the CDR3: TGTGCCAGCAGCTTAGCACAGGAGAACACTGAAGCTTTCTTT.

The rearrangement joins TRBV18 to TRBJ1-2; 10 positions match TRBD1. CDR1 is KGHSH and CDR2 is LQKENI in the germline V gene. This CDR3 comprises 18 residues. V was clipped by 3 bases and J by 7 bases; unmatched bases: 17. CDR3 DNA: TGTGCCAGCTCACCTCCGGGACAGGGGCGCCTCCACCCCTTTGGCTACACCTTC. This encodes CASSPPGQGRLHPFGYTF.

CDR3 in amino acids: CASSLGAGDSGNTIYF. The CDR3 DNA reads as TGTGCCAGCAGCTTAGGGGCAGGCGACTCTGGAAACACCATATATTTT. The chain carries TRBV11-2 and TRBJ1-3; D is uncertain. This CDR3 is built from 16 residues. Germline CDR1 SGHAT, CDR2 FQNNGV. Trimming stripped 1 base from V and 0 bases from J, with 10 bases between.

The chain couples TRBV11-2 to TRBJ2-1; D remains unclear. Germline V CDR1 and CDR2: SGHAT, FQNNGV. Trimming left V 0 bases short and J 0 bases short, with 3 bases between. The CDR3 spans 14 residues. The CDR3: CASSLDYSYNEQFF. The CDR3 coding sequence is TGTGCCAGCAGCTTAGACTACTCCTACAATGAGCAGTTCTTC.

This rearrangement joins TRBV9 to TRBJ2-5, with D possibly matching TRBD1 (6 bases). The CDR3 runs 16 residues. Trimming shortened V by 4 bases and J by 0 bases, and 16 bases separated the two germline ends. CDR1 and CDR2 (germline): SGDLS, YYNGEE. CDR3 residues: CASSRNHGQNQETQYF. For the CDR3, the DNA is TGTGCCAGCAGCCGAAACCACGGACAGAACCAAGAGACCCAGTACTTC.

This clone occurred a few times. The chain uses TRBV9 and TRBJ2-1; D may be TRBD2 (7 bases). The V and J ends lost 2 bases and 7 bases respectively, with 16 bases between them. The CDR3 has 15 residues. CDR1 SGDLS and CDR2 YYNGEE come from the germline V gene. The CDR3 here is CASSVTGGGLNEQFF. The CDR3, as DNA: TGTGCCAGCAGCGTTACGGGGGGCGGGCTGAATGAGCAGTTCTTC.

The rearrangement uses TRBV5-1 and TRBJ1-5, with TRBD1 identical over 8 bases. Unmatched junction bases numbered 6, after V lost 4 bases and J lost 9 bases. From germline, CDR1 is SGHRS and CDR2 YFSETQ. The CDR3 is 13 residues long. For the CDR3, the DNA is TGCGCCAGCAGCGAAGGACAGGGAGGGCCCCAGCATTTT. It translates to CASSEGQGGPQHF.

The chain carries TRBV11-3 and TRBJ2-4, with 9 bases lining up with TRBD1. Germline values: CDR1 SGHNT, CDR2 YENEEA. The junction had 4 bases not matched to a gene; V was cut back by 4 bases and J by 3 bases. The CDR3 totals 15 residues. In nucleotides, the CDR3 is TGTGCCAGCAGCTGGGGACAGGGCGACAAAAACATTCAGTACTTC. Encoded protein: CASSWGQGDKNIQYF.

This clone came up a few times. The CDR3 DNA is TGTGCCAGCAGTTTCCGGGGGGCGCAATCCTTTCATCAGCCCCAGCATTTT. This codes for CASSFRGAQSFHQPQHF. This chain connects TRBV27 to TRBJ1-5; D possibly corresponds to TRBD1 (6 bases). Trimming cost V 3 bases and J 5 bases, with 20 bases left between them. The CDR3 is made up of 17 amino acids. In germline, CDR1 is MNHEY, CDR2 SMNVEV (reference sequence).

The chain carries TRBV4-2 and TRBJ1-5; D remains ambiguous. Germline lookup yields CDR1 LGHNA and CDR2 YNFKEQ. Trimming cost V 0 bases and J 0 bases, with 6 bases left between them. CDR3 length: 15 residues. The CDR3 loop reads CASSQDGDSNQPQHF. The CDR3 region has the DNA TGTGCCAGCAGCCAAGACGGTGATAGCAATCAGCCCCAGCATTTT.

The V and J genes are TRBV30 and TRBJ2-6; TRBD2 is a possible D gene (5 bases). Germline V lookup: CDR1 GTSNPN, CDR2 SVGIG (reference sequence). This CDR3 spans 16 amino acids. V lost 1 base and J 4 bases, leaving 14 bases between the germline ends. The CDR3 coding sequence is TGTGCCTGGAGTGAACAAGTGGGGAGCGGGGCCAACGTCCTGACTTTC. It specifies CAWSEQVGSGANVLTF.

The chain employs TRBV13 and TRBJ2-5, with TRBD1 identical over 8 bases. CDR3 length: 14 residues. The V segment lost 5 bases and the J segment 3 bases; nucleotides outside the gene matches: 5. The V gene's germline CDR1 is PRHDT and CDR2 FYEKMQ (reference sequence). Here the CDR3 DNA reads TGTGCCAGCAGCCCCATGGACAGGGAAGAGACCCAGTACTTC. This sequence encodes CASSPMDREETQYF.

The chain combines TRBV14 with TRBJ1-1; 11 bases match TRBD1. V trimming: 0 bases; J trimming: 3 bases; junction bases outside the gene matches: 6. CDR1 and CDR2 (germline): SGHDN, FVKESK. This CDR3 is 17 amino acids long. CDR3 nucleotide sequence: TGTGCCAGCAGCCAAGAGGACAGGGGGCTTAGGGACACTGAAGCTTTCTTT. As protein: CASSQEDRGLRDTEAFF. The full variable domain, with the rest looked up from reference TRBV14 and TRBJ1-1, is EAGVTQFPSHSVIEKGQTVTLRCDPISGHDNLYWYRRVMGKEIKFLLHFVKESKQDESGMPNNRFLAERTGGTYSTLKVQPAELEDSGVYFCASSQEDRGLRDTEAFFGQGTRLTVV.

The V and J genes are TRBV5-1 and TRBJ1-6; 10 bases are shared with TRBD1. CDR3 length: 16 residues. Germline V lookup: CDR1 SGHRS, CDR2 YFSETQ. V dropped 4 bases and J dropped 8; count of bases not matched to a gene: 9. In nucleotides, the CDR3 is TGCGCCAGCAGCCTAGGACAGGGGGTACGTGATTCACCCCTCCACTTT. This translates into CASSLGQGVRDSPLHF.

The genes are TRBV11-2 and TRBJ2-7; maybe TRBD2 (6 bases). V was cut by 1 base and J by 4 bases, with 11 bases left in between. Germline CDR1 and CDR2: SGHAT and FQNNGV. The CDR3 contains 14 residues. CDR3 sequence: CASSLALGGYEQYF. The DNA of the CDR3 is TGTGCCAGCAGCTTAGCCCTCGGGGGTTACGAGCAGTACTTC.

The chain uses TRBV21-1 and TRBJ2-2; the D segment call TRBD1 is taken from the table without a DNA check. TRBV21-1 is a known pseudogene. There are 15 residues in the CDR3. The CDR3 DNA follows: TGTGCCAGCCTCAGCAGGGGGCTGATGACCGGGGAGCTGTTTTTT. Protein sequence: CASLSRGLMTGELFF.

The rearrangement uses TRBV5-1 and TRBJ2-1; no clear D. Per the germline V gene, CDR1 is SGHRS and CDR2 is YFSETQ. V lost 6 bases to trimming and J lost 5 bases, with 6 bases between them. CDR3 length: 11 amino acids. For the CDR3, the DNA is TGCGCCAGCACCCGGGACAATGAGCAGTTCTTC. It is translated as CASTRDNEQFF.

V and J are TRBV3-1 (or the pseudogene TRBV3-2) and TRBJ1-5; D is ambiguous. Germline-derived CDR1 and CDR2 are LGHDT and YNNKEL (reference sequence). The CDR3 is 15 residues long. V lost 2 bases and J lost 4, with 12 bases in between. The CDR3 sequence: CASSQTRGLNQPQHF. In nucleotides, the CDR3 is TGTGCCAGCAGCCAAACTAGAGGGTTGAATCAGCCCCAGCATTTT.

The rearrangement uses TRBV7-2 and TRBJ1-2, with 8 positions matching TRBD1. The CDR3 consists of 15 residues. The V and J ends lost 3 bases and 8 bases, in that order; junction bases with no gene match: 11. CDR1 is SGHTA, CDR2 FQGNSA, per germline. The CDR3 reads CASSFQGAQVQGYTF. The CDR3 bases are TGTGCCAGCAGCTTCCAGGGGGCGCAAGTTCAGGGCTACACCTTC.

The chain combines TRBV28 with TRBJ2-7; 8 positions agree with TRBD2. CDR3 length equals 13 residues. The V gene end was trimmed by 7 bases and the J gene end by 5 bases; junction bases not matched to a gene: 7. Germline values: CDR1 MDHEN, CDR2 SYDVKM. The CDR3, as DNA: TGTGCCAGCACCCTGACTAGCGCTCACGAGCAGTACTTC. It specifies CASTLTSAHEQYF. Full variable domain (rest looked up from reference TRBV28 and TRBJ2-7): DVKVTQSSRYLVKRTGEKVFLECVQDMDHENMFWYRQDPGLGLRLIYFSYDVKMKEKGDIPEGYSVSREKKERFSLILESASTNQTSMYLCASTLTSAHEQYFGPGTRLTVT.

This chain links TRBV19 with TRBJ1-4; D is uncertain. From germline, CDR1 is LNHDA and CDR2 SQIVND (reference sequence). The CDR3 is 14 residues long. The V end was cut by 3 bases, the J end by 3 bases, with 8 bases between. The CDR3: CASSMGRSNEKLFF. The CDR3 DNA reads TGTGCCAGTAGTATGGGCCGCTCTAATGAAAAACTGTTTTTT. The full variable domain, with the rest looked up from reference TRBV19 and TRBJ1-4, is DGGITQSPKYLFRKEGQNVTLSCEQNLNHDAMYWYRQDPGQGLRLIYYSQIVNDFQKGDIAEGYSVSREKKESFPLTVTSAQKNPTAFYLCASSMGRSNEKLFFGSGTQLSVL.

The chain recombines TRBV3-1 (or the pseudogene TRBV3-2) with TRBJ2-7; TRBD2 is a possible D gene (6 bases). The CDR3 runs 14 residues. The ends were cut back, 5 bases at V and 0 bases at J, with 11 bases in the middle. Germline assignment: CDR1 LGHDT and CDR2 YNNKEL (reference sequence). Here the CDR3 DNA reads TGTGCCAGCAGCGCAAGGAGGGCCTCCTACGAGCAGTACTTC. Residues: CASSARRASYEQYF.

This chain uses TRBV2 with TRBJ2-2, with TRBD2 matching over 9 bases. Germline V gene lookup returns CDR1 SNHLY and CDR2 FYNNEI. This CDR3 is built from 15 residues. V was pared by 7 bases and J by 8 bases, with 11 bases of the junction left unmatched. This CDR3 is CASNLGREGRGELFF. CDR3 DNA: TGTGCCAGCAATCTGGGGCGGGAGGGCCGAGGGGAGCTGTTTTTT.

As DNA, the CDR3 is TGTGCCAGCAGTTTCGAGGTCACTGGGGGCCTTAACTATGGCTACACCTTC. This sequence encodes CASSFEVTGGLNYGYTF. The rearrangement uses TRBV28 and TRBJ1-2, with a tentative D call TRBD1 (6 bases). The CDR3 consists of 17 residues. V lost 3 bases and J 1 base, leaving 18 bases between the germline ends. CDR1 and CDR2 (germline): MDHEN, SYDVKM.

This clone was counted once. The chain carries TRBV7-8 and TRBJ2-1; D perhaps matches TRBD2 (6 bases). Germline loops: CDR1 SGHVS, CDR2 FQNEAQ. The V end was cut by 2 bases, the J end by 4 bases, with 18 bases between. The CDR3 loop spans 17 amino acids. In nucleotides, the CDR3 is TGTGCCAGCAGCTTAAGGATCGGGAGACGGTCGTACAATGAGCAGTTCTTC. Translating gives CASSLRIGRRSYNEQFF. The full variable domain, its missing parts supplied by reference TRBV7-8 and TRBJ2-1, is GAGVSQSPRYKVAKRGQDVALRCDPISGHVSLFWYQQALGQGPEFLTYFQNEAQLDKSGLPSDRFFAERPEGSVSTLKIQRTQQEDSAVYLCASSLRIGRRSYNEQFFGPGTRLTVL.

The genes are TRBV4-3 and TRBJ2-7; TRBD2 might be the D (6 bases). Per the germline V gene, CDR1 is LGHNA and CDR2 is YSLEER. Trimming took off 0 bases at V and 1 base at J, with 16 bases between the two ends. The length of the CDR3 is 17 residues. The CDR3 nucleotides are TGCGCCAGCAGCCAAGAATTAAGCGGGCCTGGGTCCTACGAGCAGTACTTC. This encodes CASSQELSGPGSYEQYF.

The chain couples TRBV3-1 (or the pseudogene TRBV3-2) to TRBJ1-1; D is possibly TRBD1 (5 bases). The CDR3 extends over 14 amino acids. CDR1 is LGHDT, CDR2 YNNKEL, per germline (reference sequence). Trimming took off 2 bases at V and 6 bases at J, with 13 bases between the two ends. The CDR3 is CASSQSRGRAEAFF. CDR3 nucleotides: TGTGCCAGCAGCCAATCTAGGGGCCGGGCTGAAGCTTTCTTT.

The gene calls are TRBV24-1 and TRBJ1-2; 7 bases agree with TRBD1. The J segment lost 6 bases and the V segment lost 3 bases, leaving 9 bases of the junction unmatched. The CDR3 loop spans 15 amino acids. Germline CDR1 and CDR2: KGHDR and SFDVKD. The CDR3 sequence: CATSDPTLQGNGYTF. For the CDR3, the DNA is TGTGCCACCAGTGATCCCACGCTACAGGGGAATGGCTACACCTTC.

This chain links TRBV5-6 with TRBJ2-5; TRBD1 aligns across 10 bases. This CDR3 has 14 residues. Losses at the gene ends were 5 bases for V and 7 bases for J; bases not matched to a gene: 8. Germline CDR1 is SGHDT and CDR2 is YYEEEE. This CDR3 reads CASRGTGTGVTQYF. The CDR3 coding sequence is TGTGCCAGCAGGGGGACCGGGACAGGGGTGACCCAGTACTTC.

The chain carries TRBV10-2 and TRBJ1-4; 8 nucleotides line up with TRBD1. The CDR3 consists of 13 residues. Germline CDR1 is WSHSY and CDR2 is SAAADI. V lost 5 bases and J lost 7; bases outside the gene matches: 3. CDR3 loop: CASSIGTGEKLFF. CDR3 nucleotide sequence: TGCGCCAGCAGTATCGGGACAGGTGAAAAACTGTTTTTT.

The chain joins TRBV18 to TRBJ2-1; 9 bases fit TRBD2. This CDR3 is built from 18 residues. Per the germline V gene, CDR1 is KGHSH and CDR2 is LQKENI. V lost 0 bases to trimming and J lost 1 base; unmatched junction nucleotides: 7. CDR3 region: CASSPPGDSGGSYNEQFF. The CDR3 DNA follows: TGTGCCAGCTCACCACCAGGAGACAGCGGGGGGTCCTACAATGAGCAGTTCTTC.